This T cell receptor (beta chain) originates from a study of PD-1 blockade in classical Hodgkin lymphoma. Study-wide context: It was nivolumab at 3 mg/kg, given intravenously every 2 weeks, that patients received.

Study findings and constraints: What caused the repertoire differences, perhaps disease activity or prior therapy, remains undefined. Lower baseline TCR diversity marked trial partial responders and progressors.

No patient escaped relapse after autologous stem cell transplantation, and brentuximab vedotin exposure varied. Data came from immunoSEQ multiplex PCR; TCRdb stores just in-frame clones and leaves some out. This sample has tens of thousands of clones, with around 72% found just once. Of note for this clone: As yet, its antigen is unknown.

The CDR3 is 16 residues long. Germline V gives CDR1 SGHDN, CDR2 FVKESK. V was cut by 1 base and J by 8 bases, with 17 bases left in between. The sample consisted of peripheral blood mononuclear cells (PBMCs), taken at baseline. The V call is TRBV14, the J call TRBJ1-4; D is ambiguous. The source of this sequence is a human donor with classical Hodgkin lymphoma. The CDR3 DNA reads as TGTGCCAGCAGCCAAGTTGGACGGGCCGGCGAGGAAAAACTGTTTTTT. This sequence encodes CASSQVGRAGEEKLFF.